Below are 18 T cell receptor beta chains sequenced from a single sample in a study of shared clonotypes between healthy human individuals. Sequencing was performed with immunoSEQ multiplex PCR; in TCRdb, only in-frame clones are kept and a portion is missing. The repertoire has more than 2 million clones, almost 96% of them found once; the top ten carry roughly 0.13%. The sequencing input was naive CD4+ T cells sorted from blood. Noted subset: CD45RA+ positively selected. These receptors were taken from a man between 18 and 35 years old in good health.

This chain joins TRBV30 and TRBJ2-5, with 7 bases aligning to TRBD2. J gave up 1 base and V 5 bases, and 1 base lay outside the gene matches. This CDR3 comprises 12 residues. Germline loops: CDR1 GTSNPN, CDR2 SVGIG (reference sequence). The CDR3 nucleotides read TGTGCCTGGGTAGCGGGCCAAGAGACCCAGTACTTC. Residues: CAWVAGQETQYF.

V gene TRBV19 combines with J gene TRBJ1-2; maybe TRBD1 (6 bases). Trimming pared 4 bases from V and 4 bases from J, leaving 19 bases between. CDR3 size: 16 residues. Per the germline V gene, CDR1 is LNHDA and CDR2 is SQIVND (reference sequence). CDR3 protein: CASSTFEGTSIYGYTF. For the CDR3, the DNA is TGTGCCAGTAGTACATTCGAGGGGACATCAATCTATGGCTACACCTTC.

The rearrangement uses TRBV27 and TRBJ1-2; 8 positions agree with TRBD1. The germline V gene has CDR1 MNHEY and CDR2 SMNVEV (reference sequence). The CDR3 spans 14 residues. Losses at the gene ends were 3 bases for V and 5 bases for J; bases not matched to a gene: 5. This chain's CDR3 is CASSFRQGWYGYTF. The CDR3 region has the DNA TGTGCCAGCAGTTTCCGACAGGGGTGGTATGGCTACACCTTC.

The chain employs TRBV7-2 and TRBJ2-4, with TRBD2 matching over 8 bases. After removal of 1 base from V and 3 bases from J, the junction contained 5 bases not matched to a gene. The CDR3 runs to 16 residues. The germline gives CDR1 SGHTA, CDR2 FQGNSA. CDR3 coding DNA: TGTGCCAGCAGCTTAGTCAGCGGGAGTGGCAAAAACATTCAGTACTTC. Its translation: CASSLVSGSGKNIQYF.

The rearrangement joins TRBV28 to TRBJ2-5; 7 bases map to TRBD2. V was clipped by 8 bases and J by 6 bases; unmatched bases: 12. The CDR3 consists of 14 residues. Germline loops: CDR1 MDHEN, CDR2 SYDVKM. The CDR3 coding sequence is TGTGCCAGCCAGGGCCCGGGGGGTGATAAGACCCAGTACTTC. Translated, it gives CASQGPGGDKTQYF.

The V gene is TRBV7-2, the J gene TRBJ2-5, with 10 bases aligning to TRBD1. CDR1 is SGHTA and CDR2 is FQGNSA in the germline V gene. CDR3 size: 14 residues. The J segment lost 4 bases and the V segment lost 6 bases, leaving 5 bases of the junction unmatched. The CDR3 protein is CASRPGTGVETQYF. DNA of the CDR3: TGTGCCAGCAGACCCGGGACAGGGGTAGAGACCCAGTACTTC. Using reference TRBV7-2 and TRBJ2-5 for the parts outside the CDR3, the full variable domain is GAGVSQSPSNKVTEKGKDVELRCDPISGHTALYWYRQSLGQGLEFLIYFQGNSAPDKSGLPSDRFSAERTGGSVSTLTIQRTQQEDSAVYLCASRPGTGVETQYFGPGTRLLVL.

This chain connects TRBV9 to TRBJ1-2; a weak D match, TRBD1 (5 bases). Germline lookup yields CDR1 SGDLS and CDR2 YYNGEE. V was clipped by 7 bases and J by 9 bases, with 13 bases between them. This CDR3 has 11 residues. The DNA for the CDR3 is TGTGCCAGCGGGGGACCGCTAAGCTACACCTTC. Its translation: CASGGPLSYTF.

The chain uses TRBV18 and TRBJ2-7, with TRBD2 identical over 8 bases. J lost 6 bases, V lost 3 bases, and 7 bases had no gene match. The CDR3 is 14 amino acids. CDR1 and CDR2 from the germline V gene are KGHSH and LQKENI. CDR3 sequence reads: CASSPGREVLEQYF. The CDR3 coding sequence is TGTGCCAGCTCACCGGGGCGGGAGGTCCTCGAGCAGTACTTC. Supplemented by reference TRBV18 and TRBJ2-7, the full variable domain reads NAGVMQNPRHLVRRRGQEARLRCSPMKGHSHVYWYRQLPEEGLKFMVYLQKENIIDESGMPKERFSAEFPKEGPSILRIQQVVRGDSAAYFCASSPGREVLEQYFGPGTRLTVT.

The chain uses TRBV5-6 and TRBJ2-7; TRBD1 matches at 8 bases. Germline V gene sequence: CDR1 SGHDT, CDR2 YYEEEE. Trimming cost V 6 bases and J 2 bases; bases outside gene matches: 7. This CDR3 spans 14 amino acids. Written as DNA, the CDR3 is TGTGCCAGCAACCAATGGACAGGGCCCTACGAGCAGTACTTC. This sequence encodes CASNQWTGPYEQYF. The variable domain in full, with the rest retrieved from reference TRBV5-6 and TRBJ2-7, is DAGVTQSPTHLIKTRGQQVTLRCSPKSGHDTVSWYQQALGQGPQFIFQYYEEEERQRGNFPDRFSGHQFPNYSSELNVNALLLGDSALYLCASNQWTGPYEQYFGPGTRLTVT.

A note on this clone: Different DNA sequences within this sample yield the same CDR3. The chain has TRBV6-1 and TRBJ2-7; D remains unclear. Trimming pared 4 bases from V and 3 bases from J, leaving 7 bases between. This CDR3 comprises 12 residues. In germline, CDR1 is MNHNS, CDR2 SASEGT. CDR3 bases: TGTGCCAGCAGTGGGGGAAGCTACGAGCAGTACTTC. Its translation is CASSGGSYEQYF.

V gene TRBV10-3 combines with J gene TRBJ1-2; TRBD1 matches 11 bases. Unmatched junction bases numbered 8, after V lost 11 bases and J lost 6 bases. Germline V gene lookup returns CDR1 ENHRY and CDR2 SYGVKD. This CDR3 has 13 amino acids. This CDR3 reads CALSPGQGDGYTF. CDR3 DNA: TGTGCCCTGTCTCCGGGACAGGGGGATGGCTACACCTTC.

The DNA of the CDR3 is TGTGCCAGCAGCTCCCTTTTCGAGGGCAAAAACATTCAGTACTTC. It codes for CASSSLFEGKNIQYF. The J gene is TRBJ2-4, the V gene TRBV11-2, with D possibly matching TRBD2 (5 bases). Trimming removed 4 bases at V and 3 bases at J, with 13 bases between. CDR3 length: 15 residues. Germline assignment: CDR1 SGHAT and CDR2 FQNNGV.

This chain connects TRBV5-1 to TRBJ2-2, with 7 bases matching TRBD1. V lost 4 bases to trimming and J lost 3 bases; unmatched junction nucleotides: 9. The length of the CDR3 is 16 residues. The germline CDR1 and CDR2 sequences are SGHRS and YFSETQ. For the CDR3, the DNA is TGCGCCAGCAGCCCCGACTCGACAGGGTACACCGGGGAGCTGTTTTTT. The encoded protein is CASSPDSTGYTGELFF.

The CDR3 DNA reads TGTGCCAGCAGTTTTACCGATAGCACAGATACGCAGTATTTT. It is translated as CASSFTDSTDTQYF. V gene TRBV27 combines with J gene TRBJ2-3; D gene unclear. V shed 3 bases and J shed 0 bases, with 7 bases lying between them. The CDR3 length is 14 residues. Germline V lookup: CDR1 MNHEY, CDR2 SMNVEV (reference sequence).

The V call is TRBV10-2, the J call TRBJ2-7; perhaps TRBD1 as D (6 bases). Between the trimmed V and J ends, which lost 5 bases and 1 base, there was a span of 15 bases. Germline CDR1 WSHSY, CDR2 SAAADI. The CDR3 consists of 15 residues. The DNA for the CDR3 is TGCGCCAGCAGTATGGACAGTTCCGTATCCTACGAGCAGTACTTC. The encoded protein is CASSMDSSVSYEQYF.

The rearrangement links TRBV2 to TRBJ2-3; TRBD2 is a possible D gene (7 bases). The CDR3 spans 15 residues. V shed 7 bases and J shed 7 bases, with 21 bases lying between them. Per the germline V gene, CDR1 is SNHLY and CDR2 is FYNNEI. The DNA of the CDR3 is TGTGCCAGCATGGAAATGGGGGGGGGCGCAAATACGCAGTATTTT. It codes for CASMEMGGGANTQYF.

Regarding this clone: The same CDR3 can be traced to other DNA sequences in this sample. The chain combines TRBV7-8 with TRBJ2-7, with unresolved D. This CDR3 region has 13 residues. V was clipped by 0 bases and J by 7 bases, with 10 bases between them. Germline assignment: CDR1 SGHVS and CDR2 FQNEAQ. This CDR3 reads CASSLARGLEQYF. The CDR3 region has the DNA TGTGCCAGCAGCTTAGCGCGAGGTTTAGAGCAGTACTTC.

V usage is TRBV27 and J usage is TRBJ1-1; D perhaps matches TRBD1 (5 bases). V was trimmed by 6 bases and J by 1 base, leaving 12 bases between them. CDR1 and CDR2 (germline): MNHEY, SMNVEV (reference sequence). This CDR3 comprises 14 residues. Here the CDR3 DNA reads TGTGCCAGCAGCCCTTTCCAGGGGAACACTGAAGCTTTCTTT. Translation: CASSPFQGNTEAFF.